These T cell receptor beta chains were read from a single sample in a study of Ad26.COV2.S vaccination and SARS-CoV-2 variants. The repertoire was sequenced with immunoSEQ multiplex PCR; TCRdb's copy has only in-frame clones and lacks some. The sample gives 250,000 to 300,000 clones, about 87% of which show up once; about 3.1% is in the top ten. Specimen: peripheral blood, collected in a trial of Ad26.COV2.S vaccine versus placebo. All receptors derive from a person between 18 and 60 years old who received the Ad26.COV2.S COVID-19 vaccine or a placebo. The CDR3 runs from the conserved cysteine through the conserved F or W. The D gene is left open where the match is weak. Some rows mark clone size as missing; the rest say once, few, many or name a class of expanded clone.

>.|.|TRBV6-1|TRBJ2-3
CASSEALGQTRTDTQYF
TGTGCCAGCAGTGAAGCGCTAGGGCAGACTCGCACAGATACGCAGTATTTT
>.|.|TRBV5-1|TRBJ2-1
CASSGGASYNEQFF
TGCGCCAGCAGCGGGGGGGCATCCTACAATGAGCAGTTCTTC
>.|.|TRBV13|TRBJ2-1
CASSLGLAAPEQFF
TGTGCCAGCAGCTTAGGCCTTGCCGCACCTGAGCAGTTCTTC
>.|.|TRBV10-3|TRBJ2-7
CAISESTYEQYF
TGTGCCATCAGTGAATCCACCTACGAGCAGTACTTC
>.|TRBD1|TRBV6-5|TRBJ1-5
CASSYSGQGDQPQHF
TGTGCCAGCAGTTACTCGGGACAGGGCGATCAGCCCCAGCATTTT
>.|.|TRBV6-1|TRBJ1-5
CASSEGQENQPQHF
TGTGCCAGCAGTGAAGGACAGGAGAATCAGCCCCAGCATTTT
>.|.|TRBV28|TRBJ1-1
CASSTIGALSQAFF
TGTGCCAGCAGTACCATTGGTGCACTATCGCAGGCTTTCTTT
>.|.|TRBV5-1|TRBJ2-3
CASSGPLGSSTDTQYF
TGCGCCAGCAGTGGACCATTGGGCTCCAGCACAGATACGCAGTATTTT
>.|.|TRBV9|TRBJ1-4
CASSRPGANEKLFF
TGTGCCAGCAGCCGCCCGGGAGCCAATGAAAAACTGTTTTTT
>few|.|TRBV14|TRBJ1-2
CASSPNVDYGYTF
TGTGCCAGCAGCCCTAATGTGGACTATGGCTACACCTTC
>few|.|TRBV4-1|TRBJ1-5
CASSQDGWSNQPQHF
TGCGCCAGCAGCCAAGATGGGTGGAGCAATCAGCCCCAGCATTTT
>.|.|TRBV9|TRBJ2-3
CASSVWAGRTDTQYF
TGTGCCAGCAGCGTATGGGCGGGGAGGACAGATACGCAGTATTTT
>.|.|TRBV5-1|TRBJ2-7
CASSLDVDLSYEQYF
TGCGCCAGCAGCTTGGATGTGGACCTCTCCTACGAGCAGTACTTC
>.|TRBD2|TRBV6-5|TRBJ2-7
CASSTGLAFSYEQYF
TGTGCCAGCAGCACCGGACTAGCGTTCTCCTACGAGCAGTACTTC
>.|.|TRBV18|TRBJ1-2
CASSPQDSNYGYTF
TGTGCCAGCTCACCACAGGACTCTAACTATGGCTACACCTTC
>.|.|TRBV30|TRBJ1-1
CAWKEMNTEAFF
TGTGCCTGGAAAGAGATGAACACTGAAGCTTTCTTT
>.|.|TRBV4-3|TRBJ1-2
CASSHGSRQFSNYGYTF
TGCGCCAGCAGCCACGGTAGTCGACAGTTTTCTAACTATGGCTACACCTTC
>once|.|TRBV5-1|TRBJ1-2
CASSLAPSNYGYTF
TGCGCCAGCAGCTTGGCCCCTTCCAACTATGGCTACACCTTC
>few|.|TRBV12-3/TRBV12-4|TRBJ2-2
CASSLGGTLFF
TGTGCCAGCAGTTTAGGAGGAACGCTGTTTTTT
>.|.|TRBV30|TRBJ1-1
CAWGPQNTEAFF
TGTGCCTGGGGACCCCAGAACACTGAAGCTTTCTTT
>.|TRBD1|TRBV30|TRBJ1-3
CAWSRGQGVNTIYF
TGTGCCTGGAGTCGGGGACAGGGTGTCAACACCATATATTTT
>.|TRBD1|TRBV5-6|TRBJ1-2
CASSLGQGVYLYGYTF
TGTGCCAGCAGCTTAGGACAGGGCGTTTACCTCTATGGCTACACCTTC
>.|.|TRBV6-2/TRBV6-3|TRBJ1-5
CASSYIGANQPQHF
TGTGCCAGCAGTTACATAGGGGCTAATCAGCCCCAGCATTTT
>.|TRBD1|TRBV2|TRBJ2-7
CASSAGGTIYYEQYF
TGTGCCAGCAGTGCAGGGGGCACTATTTACTACGAGCAGTACTTC
>.|.|TRBV28|TRBJ2-2
CAAKRGTNTGELFF
TGTGCCGCCAAGAGAGGGACCAACACCGGGGAGCTGTTTTTT
>few|TRBD1|TRBV2|TRBJ1-5
CASSPGQGDQPQHF
TGTGCCAGCAGTCCCGGACAGGGGGATCAGCCCCAGCATTTT
>.|.|TRBV5-5|TRBJ2-7
CASSRTEYEQYF
TGTGCCAGCAGCAGGACAGAGTACGAGCAGTACTTC
>.|.|TRBV18|TRBJ1-3
CASSLDISSGNTIYF
TGTGCCAGCTCACTGGACATTAGCTCTGGAAACACCATATATTTT
>once|TRBD1|TRBV27|TRBJ1-1
CASSAKTGADTEAFF
TGTGCCAGCAGTGCAAAGACAGGGGCCGACACTGAAGCTTTCTTT
>.|.|TRBV28|TRBJ1-1
CASNEGKRTEAFF
TGTGCCAGCAACGAGGGGAAGCGCACTGAAGCTTTCTTT
>.|TRBD2|TRBV7-8|TRBJ2-1
CASSPRSTSGAYNEQFF
TGTGCCAGCAGCCCTAGATCTACTAGCGGGGCATACAATGAGCAGTTCTTC
>.|.|TRBV18|TRBJ1-5
CASSLMDGSNQPQHF
TGTGCCAGCTCACTTATGGACGGTAGCAATCAGCCCCAGCATTTT
>.|TRBD2|TRBV7-7|TRBJ2-3
CASSRLAGGLDTQYF
TGTGCTAGCAGCCGACTAGCGGGGGGTTTGGATACGCAGTATTTT
>.|TRBD1|TRBV3-1/TRBV3-2|TRBJ2-1
CASSQEGQGSNEQFF
TGTGCCAGCAGCCAAGAGGGACAGGGTAGCAATGAGCAGTTCTTC
>.|TRBD1|TRBV29-1|TRBJ1-1
CSVELAGGTEAFF
TGCAGCGTTGAGTTGGCAGGGGGGACTGAAGCTTTCTTT
>.|.|TRBV7-9|TRBJ2-1
CASSSITGLTYNEQFF
TGTGCCAGCAGCTCTATCACAGGTCTAACCTACAATGAGCAGTTCTTC
>.|.|TRBV10-3|TRBJ1-2
CAISEWGDGYTF
TGTGCCATCAGTGAGTGGGGTGATGGCTACACCTTC
>.|.|TRBV11-2|TRBJ2-2
CASSLIRFAGELFF
TGTGCCAGCAGCTTAATTCGTTTTGCCGGGGAGCTGTTTTTT
>once|.|TRBV7-2|TRBJ2-6
CASSLAPGSGANVLTF
TGTGCCAGCAGCTTAGCGCCCGGGTCTGGGGCCAACGTCCTGACTTTC
>.|.|TRBV6-5|TRBJ1-2
CASSLGTGFAYGYTF
TGTGCCAGCAGCCTCGGGACCGGTTTTGCATATGGCTACACCTTC
>.|TRBD1|TRBV25-1|TRBJ1-2
CASSEFRTGSGYTF
TGTGCCAGCAGTGAATTTAGGACAGGTTCCGGCTACACCTTC
>once|TRBD1|TRBV19|TRBJ1-1
CASNTIRGRNTEAFF
TGTGCCAGTAATACGATCAGGGGGAGGAACACTGAAGCTTTCTTT
>.|.|TRBV23-1|TRBJ2-3
CASSQSKRARKDTQYF
TGCGCCAGCAGTCAATCAAAGCGGGCCAGGAAAGATACGCAGTATTTT
>.|TRBD1|TRBV7-2|TRBJ2-7
CASSLGGQGYEQYF
TGTGCCAGCAGCTTAGGGGGACAGGGGTACGAGCAGTACTTC
>.|.|TRBV27|TRBJ1-1
CASSPRTLNTEAFF
TGTGCCAGCAGTCCGAGGACGTTGAACACTGAAGCTTTCTTT
>once|TRBD1|TRBV23-1|TRBJ1-5
CASSHRDRGEYSNQPQHF
TGCGCCAGCAGTCATCGGGACAGGGGAGAATATAGCAATCAGCCCCAGCATTTT